Below, 20 T cell receptor beta chains from the same sample are listed, as sequenced in a study of blood T cell repertoires in COVID-19. Profiled with immunoSEQ multiplex PCR; TCRdb holds only in-frame clones, not every one. Altogether 95,000 to 150,000 clones are present, 71% being singletons, with the ten largest covering 0.75% to 0.9%. Sequencing input: peripheral blood. All receptors come from a human donor with acute or convalescent COVID-19. The donor label of this sample is uncertain.

The chain has TRBV29-1 and TRBJ1-5; D unclear. V lost 3 bases, J lost 0 bases, and 9 bases lay in between. This CDR3 is 14 amino acids long. The germline CDR1 and CDR2 sequences are SQVTM and ANQGSEA. CDR3 DNA sequence: TGCAGCGTTGAGTCGGGTTGTAGCAATCAGCCCCAGCATTTT. Translation gives CSVESGCSNQPQHF.

This clone was found a few times. The rearrangement links TRBV5-6 to TRBJ1-4; no reliable D call. This CDR3 is built from 14 residues. Germline values: CDR1 SGHDT, CDR2 YYEEEE. V shed 6 bases and J shed 7 bases, with 16 bases lying between them. CDR3 amino acids: CASTFGVTGEKLFF. CDR3 nucleotides: TGTGCCAGCACGTTCGGGGTGACGGGTGAAAAACTGTTTTTT.

This sequence joins TRBV5-1 and TRBJ2-7, with 12 bases fitting TRBD1. The CDR3 totals 17 residues. Looked up from germline, CDR1 is SGHRS and CDR2 is YFSETQ. V dropped 0 bases and J dropped 6; count of bases not matched to a gene: 10. CDR3 residues: CASSLGLPGQGAGEQYV. The CDR3 region has the DNA TGCGCCAGCAGCTTGGGCCTTCCGGGACAGGGGGCTGGCGAGCAGTACGTC.

V usage is TRBV19 and J usage is TRBJ2-7; TRBD2 aligns across 7 bases. This CDR3 region has 16 residues. Unmatched junction bases numbered 10, after V lost 4 bases and J lost 1 base. Germline V CDR1 and CDR2: LNHDA, SQIVND (reference sequence). CDR3 nucleotides: TGTGCCAGTAGTACCTTAAGCGGGGCAGAGTCCTACGAGCAGTACTTC. It encodes CASSTLSGAESYEQYF.

This clone was observed a handful of times. The rearrangement uses TRBV6-6 and TRBJ1-2, with D unresolved. Germline CDR1 is MNHNY and CDR2 is SVGAGI (reference sequence). V shed 6 bases and J shed 8 bases, with 16 bases lying between them. The CDR3 has 13 amino acids. The DNA of the CDR3 is TGTGCCAGCAGAGGAAGGACGGGAAGCGGCTACACCTTC. Protein sequence: CASRGRTGSGYTF.

The chain recombines TRBV2 with TRBJ1-1; 7 nucleotides line up with TRBD1. The CDR3 is 16 residues long. CDR1 is SNHLY, CDR2 FYNNEI, per germline. J gave up 1 base and V 4 bases, and 9 bases lay outside the gene matches. The CDR3 coding sequence is TGTGCCAGCAGTGCCATTAGACAGGGCGCGAACACTGAAGCTTTCTTT. This codes for CASSAIRQGANTEAFF. The full variable domain, with the rest looked up from reference TRBV2 and TRBJ1-1, is EPEVTQTPSHQVTQMGQEVILRCVPISNHLYFYWYRQILGQKVEFLVSFYNNEISEKSEIFDDQFSVERPDGSNFTLKIRSTKLEDSAMYFCASSAIRQGANTEAFFGQGTRLTVV.

The table lists this clone with a few counts. The genes are TRBV4-2 and TRBJ1-2, with TRBD1 identical over 9 bases. J was trimmed by 7 bases and V by 0 bases; bases with no gene match: 6. This CDR3 comprises 15 residues. Germline CDR1 is LGHNA and CDR2 is YNFKEQ. The CDR3 is CASSQDYRGRLGYTF. The CDR3 region has the DNA TGTGCCAGCAGCCAAGATTACAGGGGGCGACTTGGCTACACCTTC.

The genes are TRBV10-3 and TRBJ2-7; 8 bases are a match to TRBD1. V lost 0 bases, J lost 7 bases, and 8 bases stayed unmatched. Germline V gene sequence: CDR1 ENHRY, CDR2 SYGVKD. CDR3 length: 15 residues. The chain's CDR3 is CAISESLGQGWEQYF. CDR3 sequence (DNA): TGTGCCATCAGTGAGTCCCTAGGACAGGGATGGGAGCAGTACTTC.

CDR3 in amino acids: CASSPGLDRGWTTDTQYF. The CDR3 DNA is TGTGCCAGCAGCCCGGGGTTGGACAGGGGATGGACGACAGATACGCAGTATTTT. V and J are TRBV7-2 and TRBJ2-3; 9 nucleotides match TRBD1. V dropped 5 bases and J dropped 3; count of bases not matched to a gene: 15. The CDR3 runs 18 residues. Germline CDR1 and CDR2: SGHTA and FQGNSA.

The chain combines TRBV6-2 or TRBV6-3 with TRBJ2-1; possibly TRBD2 for D (5 bases). Trimming shortened V by 0 bases and J by 8 bases, and 8 bases separated the two germline ends. The CDR3 is 13 residues long. The germline V gene encodes CDR1 MNHEY and CDR2 SVGEGT. The DNA for the CDR3 is TGTGCCAGCAGTTACTCGAGGAGGCATGAGCAGTTCTTC. Translated: CASSYSRRHEQFF.

The V call is TRBV18, the J call TRBJ1-6; 9 bases are shared with TRBD1. Germline V CDR1 and CDR2: KGHSH, LQKENI. The junction had 5 bases not matched to a gene; V was cut back by 2 bases and J by 6 bases. The CDR3 totals 16 residues. CDR3 protein: CASSPSQGARNSPLHF. CDR3 in DNA: TGTGCCAGCTCACCATCACAGGGGGCGCGTAATTCACCCCTCCACTTT.

The rearrangement uses TRBV27 and TRBJ1-2, with TRBD1 as a possible D gene (6 bases). The V and J ends lost 2 bases and 5 bases respectively, with 15 bases between them. From germline, CDR1 is MNHEY and CDR2 SMNVEV (reference sequence). The CDR3 runs to 15 residues. The CDR3 DNA reads TGTGCCAGCAGTTTACAGGGGACGGGACTATATGGCTACACCTTC. Residues: CASSLQGTGLYGYTF.

This chain connects TRBV3-1 (or the pseudogene TRBV3-2) to TRBJ2-1, with 7 bases that match TRBD1. Germline assignment: CDR1 LGHDT and CDR2 YNNKEL (reference sequence). The J segment lost 0 bases and the V segment lost 6 bases, leaving 5 bases of the junction unmatched. This CDR3 region has 15 residues. CDR3 region: CASRRDSSSYNEQFF. In DNA, the CDR3 is TGTGCCAGCAGACGGGACAGTAGCTCCTACAATGAGCAGTTCTTC.

The sample holds a few counts of this clone. The chain recombines TRBV29-1 with TRBJ1-1; 8 bases map to TRBD1. The germline CDR1 and CDR2 sequences are SQVTM and ANQGSEA. The CDR3 loop spans 13 amino acids. Losses at the gene ends were 6 bases for V and 0 bases for J; bases not matched to a gene: 3. The CDR3 protein is CSVPGQVNTEAFF. CDR3 nucleotide sequence: TGCAGCGTACCGGGACAGGTGAACACTGAAGCTTTCTTT. Drawing the rest from reference TRBV29-1 and TRBJ1-1, the complete variable domain is SAVISQKPSRDICQRGTSLTIQCQVDSQVTMMFWYRQQPGQSLTLIATANQGSEATYESGFVIDKFPISRPNLTFSTLTVSNMSPEDSSIYLCSVPGQVNTEAFFGQGTRLTVV.

The rearrangement uses TRBV5-1 and TRBJ2-5; D remains unclear. The V gene lost 3 bases and the J gene lost 0 bases, with 3 bases spanning the gap. The CDR3 covers 12 residues. The germline V gene encodes CDR1 SGHRS and CDR2 YFSETQ. The CDR3 DNA reads TGCGCCAGCAGCTCGTACCAAGAGACCCAGTACTTC. This translates into CASSSYQETQYF.

The V gene is TRBV27, the J gene TRBJ2-7, with TRBD2 matching 12 bases. The CDR3 has 18 amino acids. J lost 3 bases, V lost 5 bases, and 14 bases had no gene match. The germline CDR1 and CDR2 sequences are MNHEY and SMNVEV (reference sequence). The CDR3: CASSPQLAGGRGYYEQYV. As DNA, the CDR3 is TGTGCCAGCAGTCCCCAACTAGCGGGGGGCCGAGGTTACTACGAGCAGTACGTC.

A remark on this clone: The same CDR3 can be traced to other DNA sequences in this sample. The V call is TRBV28, the J call TRBJ2-3; D is perhaps TRBD1 (6 bases). CDR1 and CDR2 (germline): MDHEN, SYDVKM. This CDR3 is 14 amino acids long. V was clipped by 6 bases and J by 1 base, with 11 bases between them. CDR3 coding DNA: TGTGCCAGCAGACCTCCAGGGGGCACAGATACGCAGTATTTT. It codes for CASRPPGGTDTQYF. The entire variable domain, with the rest obtained from reference TRBV28 and TRBJ2-3, is as follows: DVKVTQSSRYLVKRTGEKVFLECVQDMDHENMFWYRQDPGLGLRLIYFSYDVKMKEKGDIPEGYSVSREKKERFSLILESASTNQTSMYLCASRPPGGTDTQYFGPGTRLTVL.

The rearrangement joins TRBV6-2 or TRBV6-3 to TRBJ1-5; 10 bases fit TRBD1. The junction had 10 bases not matched to a gene; V was cut back by 5 bases and J by 6 bases. The CDR3 is 16 amino acids. The V gene's germline CDR1 is MNHEY and CDR2 SVGEGT. The CDR3 DNA is TGTGCCAGCAGTCAGGGCCAAGGACAGGGGGGTCAGCCCCAGCATTTT. It translates to CASSQGQGQGGQPQHF.

The V gene is TRBV9, the J gene TRBJ1-1, with TRBD1 identical over 9 bases. From germline, CDR1 is SGDLS and CDR2 YYNGEE. The CDR3 covers 15 residues. Trimming cost V 3 bases and J 2 bases; bases outside gene matches: 5. CDR3: CASSETQGANTEAFF. As DNA, the CDR3 is TGTGCCAGCAGCGAGACACAGGGGGCAAACACTGAAGCTTTCTTT. The whole variable domain, remainder taken from reference TRBV9 and TRBJ1-1, is DSGVTQTPKHLITATGQRVTLRCSPRSGDLSVYWYQQSLDQGLQFLIQYYNGEERAKGNILERFSAQQFPDLHSELNLSSLELGDSALYFCASSETQGANTEAFFGQGTRLTVV.

The chain uses TRBV6-5 and TRBJ2-1; 9 bases map to TRBD1. Losses at the gene ends were 5 bases for V and 8 bases for J; bases not matched to a gene: 7. The length of the CDR3 is 14 residues. Germline CDR1 and CDR2: MNHEY and SVGAGI. DNA for the CDR3: TGTGCCAGCAGTCGACAGGGGGGATTTCATGAGCAGTTCTTC. Translated: CASSRQGGFHEQFF.